These 30 T cell receptor beta chains share one sample of origin, sequenced in a study of CD8+ T cells in alopecia areata (dated 2018 in TCRdb). The label giving this sample's treatment or condition can be read as: oral pan-JAK inhibitor, 5-10 mg twice daily. Preparation of the library involved the immunoSEQ multiplex PCR assay. For TCR sequencing, RNA was extracted from every sample and reverse transcribed into cDNA to serve as template. This immuneACCESS table, as held by TCRdb, lists in-frame sequences with V and J called but not all clones. Of the missing ones, under half trace to an unresolved V gene in checked studies; the others have no known cause. The sample profile shows about 210,000 clones; roughly 44% of them were found once. About 2.6% of the sample goes to the ten largest clones. The starting material was CD4+ T cells sorted from blood, obtained at approximately week 39, from a patient treated with tofacitinib. The origin of the receptors is a human donor with alopecia areata.

The V gene is TRBV6-5, the J gene TRBJ2-2; TRBD1 matches at 7 bases. Trimming removed 2 bases from V and 5 bases from J; junction bases left unmatched: 5. Germline-derived CDR1 and CDR2 are MNHEY and SVGAGI. This CDR3 contains 15 residues. The CDR3 protein is CASSYDGRGTGELFF. The CDR3 DNA reads TGTGCCAGCAGTTACGATGGCAGGGGGACCGGGGAGCTGTTTTTT.

This chain links TRBV5-1 with TRBJ2-1; no clear D gene. The CDR3 is 11 residues long. With 6 bases removed from V and 7 bases from J, the gap between germline ends came to 8 bases. Germline CDR1 is SGHRS and CDR2 is YFSETQ. The CDR3 DNA reads TGCGCCAGCATGCTCTGGAATGAGCAGTTCTTC. Translating gives CASMLWNEQFF.

V usage is TRBV2 and J usage is TRBJ2-1; a weak D match, TRBD2 (5 bases). Germline CDR1 reads SNHLY; CDR2 reads FYNNEI. The CDR3 consists of 13 residues. With 7 bases removed from V and 1 base from J, the gap between germline ends came to 8 bases. CDR3 residues: CASTGDSYNEQFF. Written as DNA, the CDR3 is TGTGCCAGCACCGGGGATTCCTACAATGAGCAGTTCTTC.

The chain has TRBV7-3 and TRBJ2-1, with a weak D call TRBD2 (5 bases). The V end was cut by 5 bases, the J end by 8 bases, with 19 bases between. CDR1 is SGHTA, CDR2 FQGTGA, per germline. CDR3 length: 15 residues. CDR3 bases: TGTGCCAGCAGCCGAGCACTAGGTTATGGGGATGAGCAGTTCTTC. Its protein product is CASSRALGYGDEQFF.

This chain links TRBV18 with TRBJ1-4; D uncertain. CDR3 length equals 13 residues. Trimming removed 2 bases at V and 8 bases at J, with 9 bases between. Germline CDR1 and CDR2: KGHSH and LQKENI. The CDR3 DNA sequence: TGTGCCAGCTCACCAGCAACAGCGGAAAAACTGTTTTTT. This encodes CASSPATAEKLFF.

V usage is TRBV7-9 and J usage is TRBJ1-5, with D possibly TRBD1 on 6 matching bases. Trimming left V 5 bases short and J 2 bases short, with 10 bases between. This CDR3 spans 14 amino acids. CDR1 and CDR2 (germline): SEHNR, FQNEAQ (reference sequence). In DNA form, the CDR3 reads TGTGCCAGCAGCAAGGGGGGCGGCAATCAGCCCCAGCATTTT. Protein product: CASSKGGGNQPQHF.

The chain uses TRBV5-1 and TRBJ2-5; no clear D. Germline V lookup: CDR1 SGHRS, CDR2 YFSETQ. The CDR3 is 14 amino acids. Trimming removed 0 bases at V and 7 bases at J, with 13 bases between. The CDR3 loop is CASSLDGPPLTQYF. The CDR3 nucleotides are TGCGCCAGCAGCTTGGATGGTCCGCCTTTGACCCAGTACTTC.

The chain employs TRBV9 and TRBJ1-5; D is unclear. Trimming removed 0 bases from V and 5 bases from J, with 6 bases in between. The CDR3 covers 13 residues. Germline assignment: CDR1 SGDLS and CDR2 YYNGEE. CDR3 DNA sequence: TGTGCCAGCAGCGTAGCGGAGGATCAGCCCCAGCATTTT. Amino acids: CASSVAEDQPQHF.

This clone has a handful of counts. The chain links TRBV5-1 to TRBJ2-3, with unresolved D. This CDR3 spans 14 amino acids. The germline CDR1 and CDR2 sequences are SGHRS and YFSETQ. V was shortened by 2 bases and J by 0 bases, with 7 bases between the two germline ends. CDR3 region: CASSFTGSTDTQYF. The CDR3 DNA follows: TGCGCCAGCAGCTTCACCGGGAGCACAGATACGCAGTATTTT.

This clone was counted between two and nine times. J is TRBJ2-2 and V is TRBV7-9; unclear D gene. Germline CDR1 SEHNR, CDR2 FQNEAQ (reference sequence). The CDR3 is 13 residues long. V lost 0 bases to trimming and J lost 5 bases, with 4 bases between them. The CDR3 region has the DNA TGTGCCAGCAGCTTAGCCGGGACCGGGGAGCTGTTTTTT. This sequence encodes CASSLAGTGELFF.

Only a few counts were recorded for this clone. The gene calls are TRBV28 and TRBJ1-2; perhaps TRBD1 as D (5 bases). The CDR3 length is 14 residues. The germline gives CDR1 MDHEN, CDR2 SYDVKM. The germline V and J ends were trimmed by 4 bases and 8 bases, with 17 bases remaining between them. CDR3: CASSSLPTAHGYTF. The CDR3 nucleotides read TGTGCCAGCAGTTCCCTCCCGACAGCCCACGGCTACACCTTC.

This clone was detected a few times. The chain is built from TRBV7-9 and TRBJ1-5; no firm D call. V was shortened by 1 base and J by 6 bases, with 13 bases between the two germline ends. The CDR3 runs 15 residues. Germline V lookup: CDR1 SEHNR, CDR2 FQNEAQ (reference sequence). The CDR3 DNA follows: TGTGCCAGCAGCTTAGTTCGGGGAGGAGGTCAGCCCCAGCATTTT. Its protein product is CASSLVRGGGQPQHF.

The chain couples TRBV28 to TRBJ2-1; TRBD2 is a possible D gene (5 bases). Germline V gene data show CDR1 as MDHEN and CDR2 as SYDVKM. CDR3 length: 14 residues. Trimming took 6 bases from V and 4 from J, leaving 13 bases between them. The CDR3 DNA reads TGTGCCAGCAGCATGTCTGGGGAGTACAATGAGCAGTTCTTC. Protein: CASSMSGEYNEQFF.

V and J are TRBV9 and TRBJ2-7; D unresolved. There are 15 residues in the CDR3. Trimming shortened V by 4 bases and J by 0 bases, and 14 bases separated the two germline ends. From germline, CDR1 is SGDLS and CDR2 YYNGEE. CDR3 coding DNA: TGTGCCAGCAGCCCTGGGTGGTGGAACTCCTACGAGCAGTACTTC. Its translation is CASSPGWWNSYEQYF.

This clone was observed many times. The rearrangement links TRBV2 to TRBJ2-3, with 8 bases fitting TRBD2. With 5 bases clipped from V and 2 bases from J, the junction kept 9 bases outside the gene matches. The germline gives CDR1 SNHLY, CDR2 FYNNEI. This CDR3 has 16 amino acids. The CDR3, as DNA: TGTGCCAGCAGTCTGTCGGGGCGGGAGGACACAGATACGCAGTATTTT. As protein: CASSLSGREDTDTQYF.

Notes on this clone: The same CDR3 can be traced to other DNA sequences in this sample. The J gene is TRBJ2-1, the V gene TRBV20-1, with D perhaps TRBD2 (5 bases). This CDR3 has 10 residues. In germline, CDR1 is DFQATT, CDR2 SNEGSKA (reference sequence). V was cut by 6 bases and J by 7 bases, with 7 bases left in between. The CDR3 is CSARENEQFF. CDR3 DNA: TGCAGTGCGAGGGAAAATGAGCAGTTCTTC.

The chain couples TRBV29-1 to TRBJ2-2; no firm D call. There are 11 residues in the CDR3. V was clipped by 3 bases and J by 4 bases, with 3 bases between them. Germline assignment: CDR1 SQVTM and CDR2 ANQGSEA. CDR3 bases: TGCAGCGTTGAGCGCACCGGGGAGCTGTTTTTT. Translation: CSVERTGELFF.

This clone was counted a few times. The V call is TRBV5-1, the J call TRBJ2-5, with D possibly called TRBD1 or TRBD2 (6 bases each). The CDR3 runs to 15 residues. Trimming removed 1 base from V and 5 bases from J, with 15 bases in between. Germline V gives CDR1 SGHRS, CDR2 YFSETQ. The CDR3 loop is CASSLRSQGGETQYF. CDR3 DNA: TGCGCCAGCAGCTTGAGGTCACAGGGAGGTGAGACCCAGTACTTC.

The chain joins TRBV19 to TRBJ1-2; D remains unclear. Trimming stripped 3 bases from V and 4 bases from J, with 12 bases between. The CDR3 sequence is 14 residues long. Germline CDR1 reads LNHDA; CDR2 reads SQIVND (reference sequence). DNA for the CDR3: TGTGCCAGTAGTATGGCCAGTGGGTCCTATGGCTACACCTTC. Translating gives CASSMASGSYGYTF.

The chain is built from TRBV5-1 and TRBJ2-5; D is possibly TRBD2 (5 bases). CDR1 and CDR2 (germline): SGHRS, YFSETQ. This CDR3 region has 15 residues. Trimming removed 7 bases at V and 0 bases at J, with 16 bases between. The CDR3 DNA is TGCGCCAGCTGGTTTGGAGGATCGTACCAAGAGACCCAGTACTTC. This gives the protein CASWFGGSYQETQYF.

The chain uses TRBV19 and TRBJ2-5, with 9 bases matching TRBD1. After removal of 5 bases from V and 1 base from J, the junction contained 2 bases not matched to a gene. The CDR3 totals 14 residues. CDR1 and CDR2 from the germline V gene are LNHDA and SQIVND (reference sequence). The CDR3: CASSSTGGQETQYF. The CDR3 DNA follows: TGTGCCAGTAGTTCGACAGGGGGCCAAGAGACCCAGTACTTC. Full variable domain (rest looked up from reference TRBV19 and TRBJ2-5): DGGITQSPKYLFRKEGQNVTLSCEQNLNHDAMYWYRQDPGQGLRLIYYSQIVNDFQKGDIAEGYSVSREKKESFPLTVTSAQKNPTAFYLCASSSTGGQETQYFGPGTRLLVL.

The V gene is TRBV15, the J gene TRBJ2-7, with 7 positions matching TRBD2. This CDR3 is built from 18 residues. The ends lost 1 base at V and 3 bases at J; junction bases unmatched: 15. From germline, CDR1 is LNHNV and CDR2 YYDKDF (reference sequence). The CDR3 nucleotides are TGTGCCACCAGCAGAGCAACTTGGAGACTAGCTGGAAGCTACGAGCAGTACTTC. It translates to CATSRATWRLAGSYEQYF.

This clone came up a few times. This CDR3 is also generated by other DNA sequences in the sample. The chain carries TRBV9 and TRBJ1-1; D gene ambiguous. V was shortened by 0 bases and J by 1 base, with 4 bases between the two germline ends. The CDR3 loop spans 13 amino acids. Germline V gene data show CDR1 as SGDLS and CDR2 as YYNGEE. CDR3 sequence (DNA): TGTGCCAGCAGCGTAGTTCAGAACACTGAAGCTTTCTTT. It yields the protein CASSVVQNTEAFF.

The chain joins TRBV7-2 to TRBJ2-7, with a possible D match to TRBD2 (6 bases). Germline V gives CDR1 SGHTA, CDR2 FQGNSA. The ends were cut back, 4 bases at V and 2 bases at J, with 9 bases in the middle. This CDR3 comprises 13 residues. The chain's CDR3 is CASSWREAYEQYF. CDR3 DNA: TGTGCCAGCAGCTGGAGGGAGGCCTACGAGCAGTACTTC.

This chain uses TRBV2 with TRBJ2-6, with D hard to call. The CDR3 is made up of 14 amino acids. Germline V gene sequence: CDR1 SNHLY, CDR2 FYNNEI. Trimming pared 8 bases from V and 0 bases from J, leaving 8 bases between. The CDR3 loop reads CASSQVSGANVLTF. The CDR3 DNA is TGTGCCAGCTCCCAGGTCTCTGGGGCCAACGTCCTGACTTTC. The variable domain in full, with the rest retrieved from reference TRBV2 and TRBJ2-6, is EPEVTQTPSHQVTQMGQEVILRCVPISNHLYFYWYRQILGQKVEFLVSFYNNEISEKSEIFDDQFSVERPDGSNFTLKIRSTKLEDSAMYFCASSQVSGANVLTFGAGSRLTVL.

Remarks on this clone: This sample includes further DNA sequences coding for the same CDR3. The J gene is TRBJ1-1, the V gene TRBV5-1, with D unresolved. Trimming stripped 2 bases from V and 1 base from J, with 6 bases between. The CDR3 length is 13 residues. Germline V gene sequence: CDR1 SGHRS, CDR2 YFSETQ. CDR3 sequence reads: CASSFRGNTEAFF. The CDR3 DNA follows: TGCGCCAGCAGCTTCCGGGGGAACACTGAAGCTTTCTTT. Variable domain in full (rest from reference TRBV5-1 and TRBJ1-1): KAGVTQTPRYLIKTRGQQVTLSCSPISGHRSVSWYQQTPGQGLQFLFEYFSETQRNKGNFPGRFSGRQFSNSRSEMNVSTLELGDSALYLCASSFRGNTEAFFGQGTRLTVV.

This clone was counted only a few times. V and J are TRBV30 and TRBJ2-1, with TRBD2 identical over 12 bases. This CDR3 is 14 amino acids long. Germline assignment: CDR1 GTSNPN and CDR2 SVGIG (reference sequence). V was clipped by 4 bases and J by 3 bases; unmatched bases: 1. This CDR3 reads CAWMTSGSYNEQFF. In DNA form, the CDR3 reads TGTGCCTGGATGACTAGCGGGAGCTACAATGAGCAGTTCTTC. The variable domain in full, with the rest retrieved from reference TRBV30 and TRBJ2-1, is SQTIHQWPATLVQPVGSPLSLECTVEGTSNPNLYWYRQAAGRGLQLLFYSVGIGQISSEVPQNLSASRPQDRQFILSSKKLLLSDSGFYLCAWMTSGSYNEQFFGPGTRLTVL.

The V gene is TRBV27, the J gene TRBJ1-5, with D unclear. The V gene's germline CDR1 is MNHEY and CDR2 SMNVEV (reference sequence). V shed 5 bases and J shed 10 bases, with 15 bases lying between them. This CDR3 has 13 residues. The CDR3 is CASSQRVELPQHF. CDR3 bases: TGTGCCAGCAGTCAGAGGGTAGAGTTACCCCAGCATTTT.

This clone was detected only a few times. This sequence joins TRBV14 and TRBJ2-3; no definite D call. Trimming took 1 base from V and 8 from J, leaving 10 bases between them. This CDR3 has 13 amino acids. Germline-derived CDR1 and CDR2 are SGHDN and FVKESK. CDR3 in DNA: TGTGCCAGCAGCCAAGCTTCCGCTTCTACGCAGTATTTT. Translating gives CASSQASASTQYF.

The V call is TRBV5-6, the J call TRBJ2-3; 8 nucleotides align to TRBD2. Unmatched junction bases numbered 8, after V lost 7 bases and J lost 4 bases. This CDR3 spans 14 amino acids. The V gene's germline CDR1 is SGHDT and CDR2 YYEEEE. The CDR3 DNA reads TGTGCCAGCGCCCGACCGGGGGGGGCAGATACGCAGTATTTT. It is translated as CASARPGGADTQYF.